Included here is one TCR beta chain sequence, with context. Some clones are missing from TCRdb's copy, which holds only in-frame ones; the method was immunoSEQ multiplex PCR. This sample has more than 55,000 clones, with about 92% found just once. The sample originates from a study of blood T cell repertoires in COVID-19. Germline V CDR1 and CDR2: SGHNT, YENEEA. The CDR3 spans 13 residues. V lost 0 bases, J lost 9 bases, and 9 bases lay in between. The receptor was isolated from a middle-aged man with active COVID-19. Specimen: peripheral blood. The chain is built from TRBV11-3 and TRBJ2-4; D might be TRBD2 (6 bases). The CDR3 nucleotides read TGTGCCAGCAGCTTAGATCTGGAGGGCATTCAGTACTTC. Residues: CASSLDLEGIQYF.